Shown below are 21 T cell receptor beta chains from a single sample sequenced in a study of T cell repertoires and HLA-DP antigens. The repertoire was sequenced with immunoSEQ multiplex PCR; TCRdb's copy has only in-frame clones and lacks some. The sample lists fewer than 75,000 clones; around 77% were seen once. Antigen specificity for these receptors is unknown. The sample comprised CD4+ T cells from PBMCs. The receptors originated from a man in his 60s in good health and CMV-seronegative.

The gene calls are TRBV28 and TRBJ1-1; 12 bases are shared with TRBD1. J was trimmed by 4 bases and V by 4 bases; bases with no gene match: 4. CDR1 and CDR2 (germline): MDHEN, SYDVKM. The CDR3 runs to 15 residues. The CDR3, as DNA: TGTGCCAGCAGTTCCGGGACAGGGGGCCGCACTGAAGCTTTCTTT. It specifies CASSSGTGGRTEAFF.

The chain has TRBV7-9 and TRBJ2-3, with TRBD2 matching over 10 bases. The V gene end was trimmed by 7 bases and the J gene end by 4 bases; junction bases not matched to a gene: 8. The CDR3 length is 15 residues. In germline, CDR1 is SEHNR, CDR2 FQNEAQ (reference sequence). The CDR3 bases are TGTGCCAGCACCCTGGGGACTAGCGATTCAGATACGCAGTATTTT. This sequence encodes CASTLGTSDSDTQYF. The full variable domain, rest sourced from reference TRBV7-9 and TRBJ2-3, is DTGVSQNPRHKITKRGQNVTFRCDPISEHNRLYWYRQTLGQGPEFLTYFQNEAQLEKSRLLSDRFSAERPKGSFSTLEIQRTEQGDSAMYLCASTLGTSDSDTQYFGPGTRLTVL.

V and J are TRBV5-6 and TRBJ2-3, with 8 nucleotides matching TRBD2. V lost 2 bases, J lost 2 bases, and 4 bases stayed unmatched. The germline V gene has CDR1 SGHDT and CDR2 YYEEEE. The CDR3 spans 15 residues. Written as DNA, the CDR3 is TGTGCCAGCAGCTTAAACGGGGGGGCCACAGATACGCAGTATTTT. Protein product: CASSLNGGATDTQYF.

The chain recombines TRBV4-1 with TRBJ1-6, with D unclear. Looked up from germline, CDR1 is MGHRA and CDR2 is YSYEKL. This CDR3 contains 17 residues. V lost 2 bases, J lost 0 bases, and 11 bases lay in between. The CDR3 loop reads CASSQLDLLSYNSPLHF. CDR3 nucleotide sequence: TGCGCCAGCAGCCAACTGGACCTTCTCTCCTATAATTCACCCCTCCACTTT.

CDR3 residues: CASSVVLVGELFF. DNA of the CDR3: TGTGCCAGCAGCGTAGTCTTGGTCGGGGAGCTGTTTTTT. The J gene is TRBJ2-2, the V gene TRBV9, with D unclear. V was shortened by 0 bases and J by 7 bases, with 7 bases between the two germline ends. The CDR3 extends over 13 amino acids. Germline assignment: CDR1 SGDLS and CDR2 YYNGEE.

V is TRBV5-1 and J is TRBJ2-1; no definite D call. Germline CDR1 SGHRS, CDR2 YFSETQ. V lost 0 bases, J lost 0 bases, and 7 bases lay in between. The CDR3 runs 15 residues. CDR3 nucleotides: TGCGCCAGCAGCTTGGATGCTAGCTCCTACAATGAGCAGTTCTTC. Protein sequence: CASSLDASSYNEQFF. Variable domain in full (rest from reference TRBV5-1 and TRBJ2-1): KAGVTQTPRYLIKTRGQQVTLSCSPISGHRSVSWYQQTPGQGLQFLFEYFSETQRNKGNFPGRFSGRQFSNSRSEMNVSTLELGDSALYLCASSLDASSYNEQFFGPGTRLTVL.

The chain recombines TRBV30 with TRBJ2-7; 11 nucleotides line up with TRBD2. V was pared by 1 base and J by 2 bases, with 16 bases of the junction left unmatched. The CDR3 extends over 19 amino acids. Germline CDR1 and CDR2: GTSNPN and SVGIG (reference sequence). Here the CDR3 DNA reads TGTGCCTGGAGTGCTAAGCCCACCCTGACTAGCGGGGAGACCTACGAGCAGTACTTC. As protein: CAWSAKPTLTSGETYEQYF. The entire variable domain, with the rest obtained from reference TRBV30 and TRBJ2-7, is as follows: SQTIHQWPATLVQPVGSPLSLECTVEGTSNPNLYWYRQAAGRGLQLLFYSVGIGQISSEVPQNLSASRPQDRQFILSSKKLLLSDSGFYLCAWSAKPTLTSGETYEQYFGPGTRLTVT.

The rearrangement joins TRBV4-3 to TRBJ2-2; D is ambiguous. Trimming took off 0 bases at V and 9 bases at J, with 14 bases between the two ends. CDR1 is LGHNA and CDR2 is YSLEER in the germline V gene. CDR3 length equals 15 residues. CDR3 sequence (DNA): TGCGCCAGCAGCCAAGACGGGTTACAAGGGAGGGAGCTGTTTTTT. Translating it yields CASSQDGLQGRELFF.

This clone turned up a few times. The chain uses TRBV6-1 and TRBJ1-5, with 8 nucleotides matching TRBD1. Per germline, CDR1 MNHNS and CDR2 SASEGT. The CDR3 totals 13 residues. V trimming: 6 bases; J trimming: 2 bases; junction bases outside the gene matches: 0. The chain's CDR3 is CASRTGGNQPQHF. Written as DNA, the CDR3 is TGTGCCAGCAGGACAGGGGGCAATCAGCCCCAGCATTTT.

This clone occurred a few times. The chain recombines TRBV14 with TRBJ1-2, with no clear D. Germline V CDR1 and CDR2: SGHDN, FVKESK. Deletions cut 0 bases from V and 5 bases from J, with 10 bases between. The CDR3 sequence is 14 residues long. Written as DNA, the CDR3 is TGTGCCAGCAGCCAAGACGGATATGTATATGGCTACACCTTC. This sequence encodes CASSQDGYVYGYTF.

This clone rates as medium-sized. V is TRBV2 and J is TRBJ1-2; 7 bases are a match to TRBD1. Germline V gene data show CDR1 as SNHLY and CDR2 as FYNNEI. This CDR3 has 14 amino acids. V gave up 7 bases and J gave up 4 bases; unmatched junction bases: 9. The CDR3 spells CASNKDRISYGYTF. The CDR3 DNA reads TGTGCCAGCAACAAGGACAGGATCTCCTATGGCTACACCTTC. Combining the CDR3 with reference TRBV2 and TRBJ1-2 gives the whole variable domain EPEVTQTPSHQVTQMGQEVILRCVPISNHLYFYWYRQILGQKVEFLVSFYNNEISEKSEIFDDQFSVERPDGSNFTLKIRSTKLEDSAMYFCASNKDRISYGYTFGSGTRLTVV.

This chain connects TRBV10-3 to TRBJ2-1; 11 bases agree with TRBD2. Germline lookup yields CDR1 ENHRY and CDR2 SYGVKD. The J segment lost 5 bases and the V segment lost 3 bases, leaving 3 bases of the junction unmatched. CDR3 length: 15 residues. CDR3 in DNA: TGTGCCATCAGTGAAGCTAGCGGGGGGAACAATGAGCAGTTCTTC. Its protein is CAISEASGGNNEQFF.

This CDR3 reads CASSTLSGSSYNEQFF. The CDR3 DNA reads TGTGCCAGCAGCACCCTTAGCGGGAGCTCCTACAATGAGCAGTTCTTC. The J gene is TRBJ2-1, the V gene TRBV7-2; 9 bases are shared with TRBD2. Germline V gives CDR1 SGHTA, CDR2 FQGNSA. V was pared by 5 bases and J by 0 bases, with 5 bases of the junction left unmatched. The CDR3 runs to 16 residues.

J is TRBJ1-2 and V is TRBV6-1, with 9 bases that match TRBD1. V was clipped by 3 bases and J by 4 bases; unmatched bases: 9. Germline V lookup: CDR1 MNHNS, CDR2 SASEGT. This CDR3 is built from 16 residues. CDR3 DNA: TGTGCCAGCAGTGAGGGGACAGGGTCCGGAGGCTATGGCTACACCTTC. Protein: CASSEGTGSGGYGYTF.

This clone was detected once. The chain employs TRBV4-1 and TRBJ1-4, with 10 nucleotides matching TRBD1. Losses at the gene ends were 4 bases for V and 6 bases for J; bases not matched to a gene: 5. Germline CDR1 MGHRA, CDR2 YSYEKL. This CDR3 region has 15 residues. CDR3 bases: TGCGCCAGCAGCCTAAGTGGGACAGGGGATGAAAAACTGTTTTTT. Its translation: CASSLSGTGDEKLFF.

The chain couples TRBV28 to TRBJ1-2; the match to TRBD1 covers 7 bases. CDR1 and CDR2 from the germline V gene are MDHEN and SYDVKM. V dropped 1 base and J dropped 4; count of bases not matched to a gene: 12. CDR3 size: 17 residues. CDR3 sequence reads: CASSLSGTVSDSYGYTF. CDR3 bases: TGTGCCAGCAGTTTATCTGGGACAGTAAGTGATAGCTATGGCTACACCTTC.

The chain carries TRBV4-3 and TRBJ2-1, with 10 bases aligning to TRBD2. The CDR3 contains 18 residues. V shed 3 bases and J 7 bases; nucleotides not matched to a gene: 15. Per germline, CDR1 LGHNA and CDR2 YSLEER. The CDR3 sequence: CASSHSGLAGVFKNEQFF. CDR3 nucleotides: TGCGCCAGCAGCCACTCCGGGCTAGCGGGAGTGTTTAAGAATGAGCAGTTCTTC.

The chain recombines TRBV9 with TRBJ2-1; D is unresolved. Trimming stripped 3 bases from V and 0 bases from J, with 7 bases between. CDR1 and CDR2 from the germline V gene are SGDLS and YYNGEE. The CDR3 covers 14 residues. This CDR3 is CASSAADSYNEQFF. CDR3 in DNA: TGTGCCAGCAGCGCCGCCGACTCCTACAATGAGCAGTTCTTC.

Regarding this clone: Distinct nucleotide sequences in the sample also encode this CDR3. V is TRBV9 and J is TRBJ2-7, with D unresolved. This CDR3 comprises 14 residues. Germline lookup yields CDR1 SGDLS and CDR2 YYNGEE. Between the trimmed V and J ends, which lost 0 bases and 1 base, there was a span of 8 bases. The CDR3: CASSVGGRSYEQYF. CDR3 in DNA: TGTGCCAGCAGCGTAGGTGGCAGGTCCTACGAGCAGTACTTC.

In its sample, this clone was seen a few times. The chain has TRBV30 and TRBJ1-1, with D possibly being TRBD1 (5 bases). Germline CDR1 and CDR2: GTSNPN and SVGIG (reference sequence). V shed 2 bases and J shed 6 bases, with 19 bases lying between them. The CDR3 has 15 amino acids. The CDR3 protein is CAWSRRIGSGPEAFF. The CDR3 DNA sequence: TGTGCCTGGAGTAGGCGGATCGGGTCGGGGCCTGAAGCTTTCTTT.

The chain joins TRBV4-3 to TRBJ1-1; D unresolved. V lost 0 bases to trimming and J lost 6 bases, with 17 bases between them. CDR3 size: 16 residues. Germline CDR1 LGHNA, CDR2 YSLEER. The DNA of the CDR3 is TGCGCCAGCAGCCAAGAGAGTACCCGGGATTCCGCTGAAGCTTTCTTT. Encoded protein: CASSQESTRDSAEAFF.